This T cell receptor (beta chain) was sequenced during a study of T cells in localized non-small cell lung cancer. TCRdb keeps only in-frame clones here, not all; method: immunoSEQ multiplex PCR. This sample has roughly 30,000 clones, with about 92% found just once. The germline gives CDR1 SGHAT, CDR2 FQNNGV. V was pared by 3 bases and J by 5 bases, with 6 bases of the junction left unmatched. This CDR3 contains 14 residues. Study-wide findings and caveats: In uninvolved adjacent lung, T cell clonality reached its highest value, exceeding tumor. Longer overall survival associated with higher blood T cell density; shorter survival with higher adjacent-lung clonality. Of the top 100 tumor clones, median approximately 60 were in adjacent lung, 25 to 30 among its top 100.

As for this clone: The antigen is not known.

The chain couples TRBV11-2 to TRBJ1-1, with TRBD1 identical over 7 bases. This specimen consisted of peripheral blood mononuclear cells, obtained before any cancer treatment. The source of this sequence is a woman aged 40-69 years with stage III lung adenocarcinoma. CDR3 sequence reads: CASSFQGDYTEAFF. The CDR3 DNA follows: TGTGCCAGCAGCTTCCAGGGGGATTATACTGAAGCTTTCTTT.